These 21 T cell receptor beta chains were all obtained from the same sample, sequenced in a study of blood T cell repertoires in COVID-19. Measured with immunoSEQ multiplex PCR; TCRdb has only the in-frame clones, and not every one. In the table there are roughly 50,000 clones, around 90% of which are singletons. Sequences were obtained from peripheral blood. These receptors were taken from a human donor in a cohort sampled during active COVID-19.

The chain couples TRBV3-1 (or the pseudogene TRBV3-2) to TRBJ2-3; 9 nucleotides line up with TRBD2. Germline CDR1 reads LGHDT; CDR2 reads YNNKEL (reference sequence). V dropped 4 bases and J dropped 0; count of bases not matched to a gene: 2. The CDR3 sequence is 15 residues long. In nucleotides, the CDR3 is TGTGCCAGCAGCCCCAGCGGGGGGAGCACAGATACGCAGTATTTT. It is translated as CASSPSGGSTDTQYF.

V usage is TRBV25-1 and J usage is TRBJ1-6; D ambiguous. The germline gives CDR1 MGHDK, CDR2 SYGVNS. The CDR3 loop spans 18 amino acids. Trimming removed 0 bases at V and 0 bases at J, with 12 bases between. CDR3 coding DNA: TGTGCCAGCAGTGAATATAAACTCATGAGCTCCTATAATTCACCCCTCCACTTT. Translated: CASSEYKLMSSYNSPLHF.

The V gene is TRBV3-1 (or the pseudogene TRBV3-2), the J gene TRBJ1-1, with D possibly matching TRBD1 (6 bases). Germline V gives CDR1 LGHDT, CDR2 YNNKEL (reference sequence). The CDR3 has 14 residues. The ends were cut back, 5 bases at V and 8 bases at J, with 18 bases in the middle. CDR3 sequence reads: CASSLITSGTEAFF. The CDR3 nucleotides are TGTGCCAGCAGCTTAATTACCTCCGGGACAGAAGCTTTCTTT.

This clone was detected only once. V gene TRBV5-1 combines with J gene TRBJ1-4; D is perhaps TRBD1 (5 bases). This CDR3 region has 16 residues. Germline V lookup: CDR1 SGHRS, CDR2 YFSETQ. Trimming pared 1 base from V and 4 bases from J, leaving 14 bases between. Written as DNA, the CDR3 is TGCGCCAGCAGCTTGTTGAGGTACAGGCTTAATGAAAAACTGTTTTTT. Translation: CASSLLRYRLNEKLFF. Filled out from reference TRBV5-1 and TRBJ1-4, the complete variable domain reads KAGVTQTPRYLIKTRGQQVTLSCSPISGHRSVSWYQQTPGQGLQFLFEYFSETQRNKGNFPGRFSGRQFSNSRSEMNVSTLELGDSALYLCASSLLRYRLNEKLFFGSGTQLSVL.

For the CDR3, the DNA is TGTGCCAGCAGCCAAAGAGGGTTGAACACTGAAGCTTTCTTT. It encodes CASSQRGLNTEAFF. The gene calls are TRBV14 and TRBJ1-1; D is uncertain. There are 14 residues in the CDR3. Germline CDR1 and CDR2: SGHDN and FVKESK. Trimming shortened V by 2 bases and J by 0 bases, and 7 bases separated the two germline ends. The entire variable domain, with the rest obtained from reference TRBV14 and TRBJ1-1, is as follows: EAGVTQFPSHSVIEKGQTVTLRCDPISGHDNLYWYRRVMGKEIKFLLHFVKESKQDESGMPNNRFLAERTGGTYSTLKVQPAELEDSGVYFCASSQRGLNTEAFFGQGTRLTVV.

This clone was picked up one time. CDR3 amino acids: CASSLAGGHYNEQFF. DNA of the CDR3: TGTGCCAGCTCACTAGCGGGGGGGCATTACAATGAGCAGTTCTTC. The genes are TRBV18 and TRBJ2-1, with 11 positions matching TRBD2. With 4 bases clipped from V and 4 bases from J, the junction kept 3 bases outside the gene matches. This CDR3 is 15 amino acids long. The germline V gene encodes CDR1 KGHSH and CDR2 LQKENI.

The chain combines TRBV9 with TRBJ1-6, with 7 bases matching TRBD1. Losses at the gene ends were 2 bases for V and 4 bases for J; bases not matched to a gene: 3. CDR1 SGDLS and CDR2 YYNGEE come from the germline V gene. This CDR3 is 15 amino acids long. The CDR3 DNA reads as TGTGCCAGCAGCGTTGCGGGACAGTATAATTCACCCCTCCACTTT. It yields the protein CASSVAGQYNSPLHF. The full variable domain, in which reference TRBV9 and TRBJ1-6 provide the parts outside the CDR3, is DSGVTQTPKHLITATGQRVTLRCSPRSGDLSVYWYQQSLDQGLQFLIQYYNGEERAKGNILERFSAQQFPDLHSELNLSSLELGDSALYFCASSVAGQYNSPLHFGNGTRLTVT.

This chain uses TRBV4-3 with TRBJ1-5; TRBD1 matches 7 bases. CDR1 and CDR2 from the germline V gene are LGHNA and YSLEER. This CDR3 is 14 amino acids long. The V and J ends lost 5 bases and 6 bases, in that order; junction bases with no gene match: 7. The CDR3: CASSFRQGGQPQHF. CDR3 nucleotides: TGCGCCAGCAGCTTCAGACAGGGAGGTCAGCCCCAGCATTTT.

The chain joins TRBV5-6 to TRBJ2-4; 8 nucleotides align to TRBD1. Germline V gene sequence: CDR1 SGHDT, CDR2 YYEEEE. This CDR3 is built from 16 residues. V lost 4 bases, J lost 0 bases, and 6 bases stayed unmatched. The CDR3 region has the DNA TGTGCCAGCAGCGTTGGACAGGGTCTAGCCAAAAACATTCAGTACTTC. It encodes CASSVGQGLAKNIQYF.

The chain uses TRBV5-1 and TRBJ2-2; D is unresolved. V lost 1 base, J lost 1 base, and 11 bases lay in between. CDR3 length: 16 residues. Germline loops: CDR1 SGHRS, CDR2 YFSETQ. This CDR3 is CASSLSAALNTGELFF. DNA for the CDR3: TGCGCCAGCAGCTTGTCTGCGGCCCTGAACACCGGGGAGCTGTTTTTT.

This clone showed up just a few times. The J gene is TRBJ2-7, the V gene TRBV7-6, with D perhaps TRBD1 (5 bases). Trimming pared 4 bases from V and 2 bases from J, leaving 12 bases between. The CDR3 runs to 14 residues. Looked up from germline, CDR1 is SGHVS and CDR2 is FNYEAQ. The CDR3 nucleotides are TGTGCCAGCAGCTCCAGGGATCAGCCCTACGAGCAGTACTTC. Its protein product is CASSSRDQPYEQYF.

V and J are TRBV19 and TRBJ1-3; D gene ambiguous. The V end was cut by 3 bases, the J end by 1 base, with 22 bases between. CDR3 size: 19 residues. CDR1 and CDR2 from the germline V gene are LNHDA and SQIVND (reference sequence). CDR3 in DNA: TGTGCCAGTAGTATCCGATGGGGAGCAGGCGCGGAATCTGGAAACACCATATATTTT. Amino acids: CASSIRWGAGAESGNTIYF.

The rearrangement joins TRBV6-2 or TRBV6-3 to TRBJ2-5; 10 positions match TRBD1. The germline V gene has CDR1 MNHEY and CDR2 SVGEGT. There are 21 residues in the CDR3. Unmatched junction bases numbered 21, after V lost 2 bases and J lost 3 bases. CDR3 sequence (DNA): TGTGCCAGCAGTTACCTCGTCGCCCCCGGGACAGGGGCCATAGAAAAAGAGACCCAGTACTTC. It specifies CASSYLVAPGTGAIEKETQYF.

This clone showed up just once. The sample has other DNA sequences that encode this CDR3 too. The chain employs TRBV6-2 or TRBV6-3 and TRBJ1-2; D ambiguous. CDR1 is MNHEY and CDR2 is SVGEGT in the germline V gene. Trimming removed 2 bases from V and 5 bases from J, with 9 bases in between. The CDR3 length is 13 residues. The CDR3 here is CASSYRGPYGYTF. CDR3 sequence (DNA): TGTGCCAGCAGTTACCGAGGCCCTTATGGCTACACCTTC.

This chain joins TRBV30 and TRBJ2-1; possibly TRBD1 for D (6 bases). The length of the CDR3 is 14 residues. CDR1 is GTSNPN and CDR2 is SVGIG in the germline V gene (reference sequence). V was cut by 0 bases and J by 9 bases, with 15 bases left in between. CDR3 nucleotide sequence: TGTGCCTGGAGTGTTTGGGGGCGAGTTTTTGAGCAGTTCTTC. It yields the protein CAWSVWGRVFEQFF.

This chain links TRBV7-8 with TRBJ1-2; unclear D gene. The CDR3 is 14 residues long. The V and J ends lost 0 bases and 0 bases respectively, with 5 bases between them. Germline-derived CDR1 and CDR2 are SGHVS and FQNEAQ. CDR3 in DNA: TGTGCCAGCAGCTTAGCGCGGGCTAACTATGGCTACACCTTC. Protein product: CASSLARANYGYTF.

The chain couples TRBV10-3 to TRBJ2-7, with 9 bases identical to TRBD1. J gave up 2 bases and V 4 bases, and 3 bases lay outside the gene matches. Germline V gives CDR1 ENHRY, CDR2 SYGVKD. This CDR3 has 14 amino acids. In DNA, the CDR3 is TGTGCCATCAGTGGGGACAGGGTCCCCTACGAGCAGTACTTC. The encoded protein is CAISGDRVPYEQYF.

The chain carries TRBV4-3 and TRBJ1-2; 10 bases are shared with TRBD1. Germline V gene data show CDR1 as LGHNA and CDR2 as YSLEER. The CDR3 spans 15 residues. J gave up 4 bases and V 1 base, and 3 bases lay outside the gene matches. The CDR3 loop is CASSQGDRGAYGYTF. CDR3 sequence (DNA): TGCGCCAGCAGCCAAGGGGACAGGGGCGCCTATGGCTACACCTTC.

The chain carries TRBV5-5 and TRBJ1-2; 7 bases fit TRBD1. The trim removed 0 bases at V and 7 bases at J, leaving 9 bases unmatched. Per the germline V gene, CDR1 is SGHKS and CDR2 is YYEKEE (reference sequence). The CDR3 runs to 15 residues. The CDR3 protein is CASSLGDRVVAGYTF. CDR3 in DNA: TGTGCCAGCAGCTTGGGCGACAGGGTCGTCGCTGGCTACACCTTC. The whole variable domain, remainder taken from reference TRBV5-5 and TRBJ1-2, is DAGVTQSPTHLIKTRGQQVTLRCSPISGHKSVSWYQQVLGQGPQFIFQYYEKEERGRGNFPDRFSARQFPNYSSELNVNALLLGDSALYLCASSLGDRVVAGYTFGSGTRLTVV.

The genes are TRBV9 and TRBJ2-1, with 8 bases fitting TRBD2. With V trimmed by 0 bases and J by 9 bases, 8 bases remained unmatched. The CDR3 length is 15 residues. Germline V CDR1 and CDR2: SGDLS, YYNGEE. The CDR3 nucleotides are TGTGCCAGCAGCGTAGCTATGATAGCGGGACCTGAGCAGTTCTTC. Protein product: CASSVAMIAGPEQFF.

The rearrangement links TRBV11-1 to TRBJ2-7; 7 nucleotides align to TRBD2. V lost 0 bases to trimming and J lost 2 bases; unmatched junction nucleotides: 4. CDR3 length equals 15 residues. CDR1 is SGHAT, CDR2 FQDESV, per germline (reference sequence). CDR3 sequence reads: CASSLAVGGTYEQYF. The CDR3 DNA follows: TGTGCCAGCAGCTTAGCGGTGGGGGGGACCTACGAGCAGTACTTC.